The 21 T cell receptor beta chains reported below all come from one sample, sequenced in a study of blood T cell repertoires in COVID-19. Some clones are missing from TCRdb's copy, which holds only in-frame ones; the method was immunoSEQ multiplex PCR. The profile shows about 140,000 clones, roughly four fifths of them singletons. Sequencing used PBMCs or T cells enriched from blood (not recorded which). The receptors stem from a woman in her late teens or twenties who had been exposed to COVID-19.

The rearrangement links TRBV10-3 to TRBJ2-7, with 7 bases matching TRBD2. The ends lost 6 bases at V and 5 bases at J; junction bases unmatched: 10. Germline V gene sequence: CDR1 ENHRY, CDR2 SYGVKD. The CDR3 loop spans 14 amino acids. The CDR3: CAISDSTGGDEQYF. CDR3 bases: TGTGCCATCAGCGACAGCACGGGAGGCGACGAGCAGTACTTC.

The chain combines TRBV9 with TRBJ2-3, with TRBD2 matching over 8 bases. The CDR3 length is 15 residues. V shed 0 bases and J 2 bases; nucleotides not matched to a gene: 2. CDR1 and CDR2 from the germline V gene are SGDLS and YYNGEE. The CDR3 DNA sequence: TGTGCCAGCAGCGTAGCTAGCGGGTACACAGATACGCAGTATTTT. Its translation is CASSVASGYTDTQYF.

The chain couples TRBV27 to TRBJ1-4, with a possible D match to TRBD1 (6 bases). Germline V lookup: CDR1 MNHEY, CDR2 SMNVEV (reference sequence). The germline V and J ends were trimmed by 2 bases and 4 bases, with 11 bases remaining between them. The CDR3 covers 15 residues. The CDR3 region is CASSLTGGGNEKLFF. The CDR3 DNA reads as TGTGCCAGCAGTTTAACTGGGGGCGGTAATGAAAAACTGTTTTTT.

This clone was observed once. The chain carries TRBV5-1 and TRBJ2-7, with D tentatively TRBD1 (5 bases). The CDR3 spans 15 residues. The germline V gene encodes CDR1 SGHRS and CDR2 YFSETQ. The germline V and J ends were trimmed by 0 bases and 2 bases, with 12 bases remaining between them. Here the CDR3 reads CASSLAPGQPYEQYF. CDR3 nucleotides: TGCGCCAGCAGCTTGGCCCCTGGACAACCCTACGAGCAGTACTTC. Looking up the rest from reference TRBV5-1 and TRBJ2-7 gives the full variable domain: KAGVTQTPRYLIKTRGQQVTLSCSPISGHRSVSWYQQTPGQGLQFLFEYFSETQRNKGNFPGRFSGRQFSNSRSEMNVSTLELGDSALYLCASSLAPGQPYEQYFGPGTRLTVT.

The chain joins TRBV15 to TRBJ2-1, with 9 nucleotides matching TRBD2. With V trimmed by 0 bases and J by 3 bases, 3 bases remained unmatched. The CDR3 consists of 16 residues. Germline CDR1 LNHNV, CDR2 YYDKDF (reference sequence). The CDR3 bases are TGTGCCACCAGCAGAGAGAGGACTAGCGTCTACAATGAGCAGTTCTTC. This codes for CATSRERTSVYNEQFF.

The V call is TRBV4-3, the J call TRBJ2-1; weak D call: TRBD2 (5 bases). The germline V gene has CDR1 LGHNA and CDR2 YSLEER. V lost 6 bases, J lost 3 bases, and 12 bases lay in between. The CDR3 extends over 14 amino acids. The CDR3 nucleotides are TGCGCCAGCAGTCCCGGGATTCACTACAATGAGCAGTTCTTC. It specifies CASSPGIHYNEQFF.

CDR3 DNA: TGCGCCAGCAGCCACCTGGGACAGTCTGGAAACACCATATATTTT. Protein: CASSHLGQSGNTIYF. This chain connects TRBV4-3 to TRBJ1-3, with 7 bases identical to TRBD1. From germline, CDR1 is LGHNA and CDR2 YSLEER. CDR3 length: 15 residues. The V segment lost 3 bases and the J segment 1 base; nucleotides outside the gene matches: 3.

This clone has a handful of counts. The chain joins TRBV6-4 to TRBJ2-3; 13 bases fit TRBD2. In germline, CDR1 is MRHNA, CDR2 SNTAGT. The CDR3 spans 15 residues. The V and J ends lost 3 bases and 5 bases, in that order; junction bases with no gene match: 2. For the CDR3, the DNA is TGTGCCAGCAGTGAGGGGACTAGCGGGATAGATACGCAGTATTTT. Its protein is CASSEGTSGIDTQYF.

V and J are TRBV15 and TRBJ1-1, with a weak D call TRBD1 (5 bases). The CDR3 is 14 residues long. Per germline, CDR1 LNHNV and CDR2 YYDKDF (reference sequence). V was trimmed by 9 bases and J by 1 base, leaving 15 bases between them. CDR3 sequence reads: CATTRVGENTEAFF. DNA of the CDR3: TGTGCCACGACTCGGGTAGGGGAGAACACTGAAGCTTTCTTT.

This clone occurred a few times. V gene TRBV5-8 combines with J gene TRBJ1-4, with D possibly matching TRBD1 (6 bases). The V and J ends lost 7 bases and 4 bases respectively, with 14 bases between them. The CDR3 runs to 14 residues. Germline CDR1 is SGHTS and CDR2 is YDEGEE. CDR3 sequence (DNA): TGTGCCAGCGCTGCCGGACAGAATAATGAAAAACTGTTTTTT. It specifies CASAAGQNNEKLFF.

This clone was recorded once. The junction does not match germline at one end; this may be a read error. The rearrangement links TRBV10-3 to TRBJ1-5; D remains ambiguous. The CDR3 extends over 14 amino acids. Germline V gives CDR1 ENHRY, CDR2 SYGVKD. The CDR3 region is CAISESNLGQAQHF. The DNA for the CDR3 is TGTGCCATCAGTGAGTCGAATTTGGGTCAGGCCCAGCATTTT.

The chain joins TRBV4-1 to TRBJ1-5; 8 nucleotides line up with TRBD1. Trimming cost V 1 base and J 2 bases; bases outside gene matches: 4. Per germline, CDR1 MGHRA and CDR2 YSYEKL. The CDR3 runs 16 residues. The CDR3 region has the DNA TGCGCCAGCAGCCAAGGTTCGACAGGGGGCAATCAGCCCCAGCATTTT. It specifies CASSQGSTGGNQPQHF.

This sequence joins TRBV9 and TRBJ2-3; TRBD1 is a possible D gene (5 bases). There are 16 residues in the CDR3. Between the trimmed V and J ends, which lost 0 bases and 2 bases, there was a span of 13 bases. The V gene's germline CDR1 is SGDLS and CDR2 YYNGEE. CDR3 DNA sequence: TGTGCCAGCAGCGTAGATGGGGCCGGACCCACAGATACGCAGTATTTT. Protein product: CASSVDGAGPTDTQYF.

DNA for the CDR3: TGTGCCAGCAGCCCACTAGCGGCGAGCTACGAGCAGTACTTC. Amino acid sequence: CASSPLAASYEQYF. This chain links TRBV9 with TRBJ2-7; 8 bases match TRBD2. Per germline, CDR1 SGDLS and CDR2 YYNGEE. The junction had 6 bases not matched to a gene; V was cut back by 4 bases and J by 3 bases. The CDR3 has 14 residues.

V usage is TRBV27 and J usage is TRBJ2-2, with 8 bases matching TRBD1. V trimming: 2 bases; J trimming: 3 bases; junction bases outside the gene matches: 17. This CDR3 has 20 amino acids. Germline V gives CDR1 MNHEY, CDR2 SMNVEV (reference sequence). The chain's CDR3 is CASSLRPGLSGTGYTGELFF. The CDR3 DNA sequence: TGTGCCAGCAGTTTACGCCCAGGACTGTCCGGGACAGGATACACCGGGGAGCTGTTTTTT.

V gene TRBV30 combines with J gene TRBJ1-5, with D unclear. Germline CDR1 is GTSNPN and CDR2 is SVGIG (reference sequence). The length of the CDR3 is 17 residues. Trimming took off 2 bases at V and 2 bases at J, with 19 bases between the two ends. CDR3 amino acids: CAWSRSRSDSGNQPQHF. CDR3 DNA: TGTGCCTGGAGTAGATCCCGTTCGGACTCCGGCAATCAGCCCCAGCATTTT.

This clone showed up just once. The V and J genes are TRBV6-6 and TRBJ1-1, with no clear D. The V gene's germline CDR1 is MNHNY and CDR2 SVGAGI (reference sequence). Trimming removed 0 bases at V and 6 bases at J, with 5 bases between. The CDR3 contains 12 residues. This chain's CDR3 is CASSYSAAEAFF. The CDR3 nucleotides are TGTGCCAGCAGTTACTCGGCAGCTGAAGCTTTCTTT.

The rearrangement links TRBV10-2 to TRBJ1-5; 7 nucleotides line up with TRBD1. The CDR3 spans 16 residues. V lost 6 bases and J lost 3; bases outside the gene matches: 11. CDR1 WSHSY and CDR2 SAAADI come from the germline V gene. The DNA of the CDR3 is TGCGCCAGCAGCCAGCGGGAGGGGGCGATCAATCAGCCCCAGCATTTT. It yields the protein CASSQREGAINQPQHF.

CDR3 in DNA: TGTGCCAGCAGGCCGAGGACAGCCCAAGAGACCCAGTACTTC. Translated: CASRPRTAQETQYF. The chain couples TRBV28 to TRBJ2-5; possible D gene TRBD1, 6 bases. The CDR3 is made up of 14 amino acids. Deletions cut 6 bases from V and 1 base from J, with 12 bases between. Germline V gives CDR1 MDHEN, CDR2 SYDVKM.

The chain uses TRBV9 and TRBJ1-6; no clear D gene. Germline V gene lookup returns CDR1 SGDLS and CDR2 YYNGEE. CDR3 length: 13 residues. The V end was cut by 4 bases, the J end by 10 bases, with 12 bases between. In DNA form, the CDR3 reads TGTGCCAGCAGCCCAAACGTCCGGTCACCCCTCCACTTT. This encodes CASSPNVRSPLHF.

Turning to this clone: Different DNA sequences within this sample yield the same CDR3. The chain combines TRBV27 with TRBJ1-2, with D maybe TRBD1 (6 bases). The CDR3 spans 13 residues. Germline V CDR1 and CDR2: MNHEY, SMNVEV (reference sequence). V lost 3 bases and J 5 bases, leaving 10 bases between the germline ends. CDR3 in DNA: TGTGCCAGCAGTTTTAGCAGGGGATATGGCTACACCTTC. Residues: CASSFSRGYGYTF.